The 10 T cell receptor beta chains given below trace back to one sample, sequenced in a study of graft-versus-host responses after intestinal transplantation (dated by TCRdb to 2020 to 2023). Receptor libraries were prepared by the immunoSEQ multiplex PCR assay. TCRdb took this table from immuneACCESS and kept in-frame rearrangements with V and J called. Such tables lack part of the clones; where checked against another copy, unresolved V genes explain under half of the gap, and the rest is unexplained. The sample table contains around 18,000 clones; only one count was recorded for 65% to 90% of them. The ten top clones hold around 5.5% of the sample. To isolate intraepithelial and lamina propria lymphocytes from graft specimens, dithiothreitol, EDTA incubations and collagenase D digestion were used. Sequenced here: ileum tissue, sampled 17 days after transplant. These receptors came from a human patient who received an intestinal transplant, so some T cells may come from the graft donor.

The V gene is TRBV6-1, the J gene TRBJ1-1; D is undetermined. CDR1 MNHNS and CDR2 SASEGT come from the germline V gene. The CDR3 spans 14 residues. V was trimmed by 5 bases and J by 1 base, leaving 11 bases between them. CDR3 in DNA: TGTGCCAGCAGTTATTGGTCCGCGAACACTGAAGCTTTCTTT. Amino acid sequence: CASSYWSANTEAFF.

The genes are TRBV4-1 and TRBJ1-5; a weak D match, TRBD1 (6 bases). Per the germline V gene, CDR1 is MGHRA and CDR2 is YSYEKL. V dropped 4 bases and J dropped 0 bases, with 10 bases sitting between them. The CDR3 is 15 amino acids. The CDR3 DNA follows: TGCGCCAGCAGCCTCGGACAGCATAGCAATCAGCCCCAGCATTTT. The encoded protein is CASSLGQHSNQPQHF.

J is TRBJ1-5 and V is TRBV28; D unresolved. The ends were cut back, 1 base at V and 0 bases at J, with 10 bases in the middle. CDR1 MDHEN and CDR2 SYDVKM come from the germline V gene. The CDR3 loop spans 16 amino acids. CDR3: CASSLFGSYSNQPQHF. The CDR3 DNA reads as TGTGCCAGCAGTTTATTTGGCAGTTATAGCAATCAGCCCCAGCATTTT.

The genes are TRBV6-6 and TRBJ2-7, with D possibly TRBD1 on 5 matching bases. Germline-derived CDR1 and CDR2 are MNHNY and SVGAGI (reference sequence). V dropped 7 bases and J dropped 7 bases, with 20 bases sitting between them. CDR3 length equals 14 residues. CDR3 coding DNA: TGTGCCAGCACCCATTGGGCCCGGTCAGGGGAGCAGTACTTC. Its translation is CASTHWARSGEQYF.

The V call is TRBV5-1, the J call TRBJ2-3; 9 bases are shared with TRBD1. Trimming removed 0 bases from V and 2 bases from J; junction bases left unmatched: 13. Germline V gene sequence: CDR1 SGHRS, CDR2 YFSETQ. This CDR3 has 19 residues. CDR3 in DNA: TGCGCCAGCAGCTTGGCCGAGGTAGAGACAGGGGGGGTCACAGATACGCAGTATTTT. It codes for CASSLAEVETGGVTDTQYF.

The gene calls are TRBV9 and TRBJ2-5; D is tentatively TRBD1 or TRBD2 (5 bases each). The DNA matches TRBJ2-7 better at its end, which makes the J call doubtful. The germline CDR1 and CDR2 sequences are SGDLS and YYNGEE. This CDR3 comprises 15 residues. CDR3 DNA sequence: TGTGCCAGCAGCGGAGGGGTCAGCTCCTCCTACGAGCAGTACTTC. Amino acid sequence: CASSGGVSSSYEQYF.

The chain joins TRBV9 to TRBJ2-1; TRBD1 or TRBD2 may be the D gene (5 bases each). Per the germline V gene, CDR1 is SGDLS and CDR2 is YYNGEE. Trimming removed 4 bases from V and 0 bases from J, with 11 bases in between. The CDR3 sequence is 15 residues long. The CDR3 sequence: CASSPVGGSYNEQFF. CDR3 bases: TGTGCCAGCAGCCCGGTTGGGGGCTCCTACAATGAGCAGTTCTTC.

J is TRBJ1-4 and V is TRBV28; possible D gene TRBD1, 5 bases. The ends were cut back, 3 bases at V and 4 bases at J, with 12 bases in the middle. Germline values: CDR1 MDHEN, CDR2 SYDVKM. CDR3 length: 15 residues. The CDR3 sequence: CASSFAGGGNEKLFF. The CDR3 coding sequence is TGTGCCAGCAGTTTTGCGGGGGGGGGTAATGAAAAACTGTTTTTT.

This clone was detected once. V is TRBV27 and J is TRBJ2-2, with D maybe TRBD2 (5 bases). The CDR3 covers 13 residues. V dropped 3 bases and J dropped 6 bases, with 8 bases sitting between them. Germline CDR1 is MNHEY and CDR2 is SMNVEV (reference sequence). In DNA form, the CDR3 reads TGTGCCAGCAGTTTGCTCGGGGCCGGGGAGCTGTTTTTT. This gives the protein CASSLLGAGELFF.

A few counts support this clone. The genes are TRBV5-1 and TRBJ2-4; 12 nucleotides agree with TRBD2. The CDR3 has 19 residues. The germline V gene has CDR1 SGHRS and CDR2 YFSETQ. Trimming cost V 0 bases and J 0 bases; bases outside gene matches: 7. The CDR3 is CASSLGGTSGLRAKNIQYF. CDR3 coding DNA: TGCGCCAGCAGCTTGGGGGGGACTAGCGGGCTAAGAGCCAAAAACATTCAGTACTTC.